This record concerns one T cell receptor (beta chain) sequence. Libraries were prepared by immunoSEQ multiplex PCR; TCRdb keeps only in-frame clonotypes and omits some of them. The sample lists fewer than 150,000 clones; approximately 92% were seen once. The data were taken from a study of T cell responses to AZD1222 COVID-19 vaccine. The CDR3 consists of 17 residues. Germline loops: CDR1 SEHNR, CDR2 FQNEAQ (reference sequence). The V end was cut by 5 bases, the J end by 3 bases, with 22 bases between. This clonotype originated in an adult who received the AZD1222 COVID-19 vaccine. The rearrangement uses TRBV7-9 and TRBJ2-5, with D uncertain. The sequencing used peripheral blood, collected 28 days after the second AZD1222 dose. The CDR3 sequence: CASSLVSRSPWEETQYF. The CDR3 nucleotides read TGTGCCAGCAGCCTTGTATCGAGGAGCCCGTGGGAAGAGACCCAGTACTTC.